These 25 T cell receptor beta chains were all obtained from the same sample, sequenced in a study of T cell repertoires in cytomegalovirus infection. TCRdb ran MiXCR on the reads and lists one entry per CDR3 protein. The profile shows around 300,000 distinct CDR3 sequences, around 20% of them singletons. These TCRs are of unknown antigen specificity. The source material was cultured PBMCs, sampled from culture after CMV antigen stimulation. The receptors were gathered from a human donor in good health (CMV status not recorded). Some clones in this sample may be carry-over from other donors' samples.

This clonotype has more than one count but fewer than ten. The chain employs TRBV29-1 and TRBJ2-5, with D hard to call. There are 12 residues in the CDR3. Germline loops: CDR1 SQVTM, CDR2 ANQGSEA. V dropped 7 bases and J dropped 5 bases, with 14 bases sitting between them. This chain's CDR3 is CSEAALGETQYF. The CDR3 DNA reads as TGCAGCGAGGCAGCGCTCGGTGAGACCCAGTACTTC.

The chain joins TRBV6-5 to TRBJ2-2, with 15 bases that match TRBD2. The CDR3 totals 19 residues. Per germline, CDR1 MNHEY and CDR2 SVGAGI. The J segment lost 4 bases and the V segment lost 3 bases, leaving 9 bases of the junction unmatched. In DNA form, the CDR3 reads TGTGCCAGCAGTTATCTCGGACTAGCGGGAGGGCCGGCCACCGGGGAGCTGTTTTTT. As protein: CASSYLGLAGGPATGELFF.

This clonotype has only a few counts. The chain couples TRBV6-2 or TRBV6-3 to TRBJ2-1, with TRBD2 matching 7 bases. Trimming took 6 bases from V and 9 from J; bases not matched to a gene: 11. The germline V gene encodes CDR1 MNHEY and CDR2 SVGEGT. This CDR3 has 14 residues. CDR3 coding DNA: TGTGCCAGCAGCCAGCTTCACACGGGAGGTGAGCAGTTCTTC. Translation: CASSQLHTGGEQFF.

The chain carries TRBV6-2 or TRBV6-3 and TRBJ2-7; 7 bases agree with TRBD2. Per the germline V gene, CDR1 is MNHEY and CDR2 is SVGEGT. Trimming cost V 5 bases and J 2 bases; bases outside gene matches: 9. The CDR3 has 15 residues. In DNA form, the CDR3 reads TGTGCCAGCAGTCCCCTGGATCTAGCGGCCTACGAGCAGTACTTC. This gives the protein CASSPLDLAAYEQYF.

This clonotype was found many times. The genes are TRBV6-2 or TRBV6-3 and TRBJ1-2; D may be TRBD1 (6 bases). V was pared by 5 bases and J by 4 bases, with 11 bases between. CDR1 and CDR2 from the germline V gene are MNHEY and SVGEGT. The CDR3 extends over 13 amino acids. The CDR3 coding sequence is TGTGCCAGCAGTCCACAGGGCTCCTATGGCTACACCTTC. This translates into CASSPQGSYGYTF.

The gene calls are TRBV7-6 and TRBJ2-2; TRBD1 or TRBD2 may be the D gene (5 bases each). Trimming shortened V by 5 bases and J by 2 bases, and 21 bases separated the two germline ends. Germline V gives CDR1 SGHVS, CDR2 FNYEAQ. The CDR3 is 18 amino acids. The CDR3 loop is CASSALGAGERNTGELFF. Here the CDR3 DNA reads TGTGCCAGCAGCGCCTTAGGGGCCGGGGAAAGAAACACCGGGGAGCTGTTTTTT.

The chain employs TRBV19 and TRBJ2-2; TRBD1 matches at 8 bases. The CDR3 is 14 residues long. Germline assignment: CDR1 LNHDA and CDR2 SQIVND (reference sequence). The V segment lost 6 bases and the J segment 5 bases; nucleotides outside the gene matches: 5. The CDR3 reads CASRRTGRTGELFF. CDR3 coding DNA: TGTGCCAGTAGGAGGACAGGGAGGACCGGGGAGCTGTTTTTT.

The rearrangement uses TRBV11-2 and TRBJ2-1; D gene uncertain. Germline V gene sequence: CDR1 SGHAT, CDR2 FQNNGV. CDR3 length: 17 residues. V dropped 3 bases and J dropped 5 bases, with 20 bases sitting between them. CDR3 in amino acids: CASSFSGRSKSDNEQFF. DNA for the CDR3: TGTGCCAGCAGCTTCTCAGGACGGTCCAAGTCCGACAATGAGCAGTTCTTC.

In nucleotides, the CDR3 is TGTGCCAGCAGCATCAGACGTGGCGGTCAGCCCCAGCATTTT. This encodes CASSIRRGGQPQHF. This sequence joins TRBV7-2 and TRBJ1-5; D ambiguous. V was pared by 5 bases and J by 6 bases, with 14 bases between. Germline loops: CDR1 SGHTA, CDR2 FQGNSA. The CDR3 contains 14 residues.

Here the CDR3 reads CASSEGLAGGPPQETQYF. The CDR3 DNA follows: TGTGCCAGCAGCGAGGGGTTAGCGGGAGGCCCCCCTCAAGAGACCCAGTACTTC. The V and J genes are TRBV9 and TRBJ2-5, with 10 bases identical to TRBD2. J lost 2 bases, V lost 3 bases, and 13 bases had no gene match. Germline V gene lookup returns CDR1 SGDLS and CDR2 YYNGEE. This CDR3 contains 18 residues.

J is TRBJ1-2 and V is TRBV27; 8 nucleotides line up with TRBD1. Per the germline V gene, CDR1 is MNHEY and CDR2 is SMNVEV (reference sequence). This CDR3 is 14 amino acids long. The trim removed 6 bases at V and 4 bases at J, leaving 7 bases unmatched. This CDR3 is CASSLGTGTYGYTF. CDR3 nucleotide sequence: TGTGCCAGCAGCCTTGGGACAGGAACCTATGGCTACACCTTC.

Written as DNA, the CDR3 is TGTGCCAGCAGTGCGACAGATAATGAAAAACTGTTTTTT. Translating gives CASSATDNEKLFF. The chain combines TRBV2 with TRBJ1-4, with D tentatively TRBD1 (5 bases). CDR1 and CDR2 (germline): SNHLY, FYNNEI. This CDR3 has 13 amino acids. V gave up 4 bases and J gave up 4 bases, with 7 bases separating them.

This clonotype showed up many times. The rearrangement links TRBV7-2 to TRBJ2-1; 7 bases fit TRBD2. With V trimmed by 1 base and J by 7 bases, 10 bases remained unmatched. Germline values: CDR1 SGHTA, CDR2 FQGNSA. The CDR3 has 16 residues. Here the CDR3 reads CASSLVGLAEINEQFF. In DNA form, the CDR3 reads TGTGCCAGCAGCTTAGTCGGCCTAGCGGAGATAAATGAGCAGTTCTTC.

The rearrangement links TRBV12-5 to TRBJ1-2, with 7 positions matching TRBD1. The V and J ends lost 8 bases and 4 bases, in that order; junction bases with no gene match: 13. Germline CDR1 and CDR2: LGHNT and FRNRAP. The CDR3 covers 15 residues. The CDR3 DNA sequence: TGTGCTAGTAGTCTTGCCAGCGGGACAGTCTATGGCTACACCTTC. Translating it yields CASSLASGTVYGYTF.

The rearrangement links TRBV6-2 or TRBV6-3 to TRBJ1-5; D gene uncertain. This CDR3 has 13 amino acids. Per the germline V gene, CDR1 is MNHEY and CDR2 is SVGEGT. V was cut by 5 bases and J by 16 bases, with 21 bases left in between. The CDR3, as DNA: TGTGCCAGCAGTACCCGGCAGGCGGAGGCCCGCCATTTT. It yields the protein CASSTRQAEARHF.

In its sample, this clonotype was seen a few times. The chain uses TRBV28 and TRBJ2-5; D is ambiguous. Trimming cost V 5 bases and J 7 bases, with 20 bases left between them. This CDR3 region has 15 residues. Per germline, CDR1 MDHEN and CDR2 SYDVKM. The CDR3 DNA follows: TGTGCCAGCAGTCCCCCCTCCGCCTCGGACGGGACCCAGTACTTC. Its protein is CASSPPSASDGTQYF.

This clonotype has ten or more counts. The chain carries TRBV7-2 and TRBJ2-5; 10 bases map to TRBD2. The V and J ends lost 6 bases and 9 bases, in that order; junction bases with no gene match: 4. The CDR3 has 12 residues. CDR1 and CDR2 (germline): SGHTA, FQGNSA. Here the CDR3 DNA reads TGTGCCAGCAGGGAAGCGGGAGGGCCCCAGTACTTC. It translates to CASREAGGPQYF.

The chain carries TRBV28 and TRBJ2-1; tentative D call: TRBD1 (6 bases). The V end was cut by 8 bases, the J end by 6 bases, with 14 bases between. The CDR3 extends over 13 amino acids. Germline assignment: CDR1 MDHEN and CDR2 SYDVKM. For the CDR3, the DNA is TGTGCCAGCTATCTAGGGGGTCGCAATGAGCAGTTCTTC. It specifies CASYLGGRNEQFF.

This chain links TRBV10-3 with TRBJ2-7; 7 bases fit TRBD2. V lost 4 bases, J lost 1 base, and 4 bases stayed unmatched. CDR1 and CDR2 (germline): ENHRY, SYGVKD. The CDR3 runs to 14 residues. CDR3 region: CAISGGEGSYEQYV. CDR3 in DNA: TGTGCCATCAGTGGGGGGGAGGGTTCCTACGAGCAGTACGTC.

The rearrangement joins TRBV28 to TRBJ2-6; D is unclear. The CDR3 loop spans 15 amino acids. The V gene lost 1 base and the J gene lost 0 bases, with 4 bases spanning the gap. Germline CDR1 is MDHEN and CDR2 is SYDVKM. The CDR3 DNA reads TGTGCCAGCAGTTTATCCCTCTCTGGGGCCAACGTCCTGACTTTC. Its translation: CASSLSLSGANVLTF.

Only a few counts were recorded for this clonotype. This chain connects TRBV7-2 to TRBJ2-1, with 9 nucleotides matching TRBD1. The CDR3 length is 17 residues. With V trimmed by 6 bases and J by 8 bases, 17 bases remained unmatched. Germline CDR1 is SGHTA and CDR2 is FQGNSA. The CDR3 region is CASSPRSMGQGGDEQFF. DNA for the CDR3: TGTGCCAGCAGTCCTAGGTCGATGGGACAGGGTGGCGATGAGCAGTTCTTC.

This clonotype was counted only a few times. The chain couples TRBV7-6 to TRBJ2-1; 8 nucleotides agree with TRBD2. The CDR3 extends over 15 amino acids. J lost 7 bases, V lost 5 bases, and 10 bases had no gene match. Germline V gives CDR1 SGHVS, CDR2 FNYEAQ. CDR3 amino acids: CASSPPLSGSNEQFF. CDR3 nucleotide sequence: TGTGCCAGCAGCCCCCCTTTGAGCGGGAGTAATGAGCAGTTCTTC. The full variable domain, in which reference TRBV7-6 and TRBJ2-1 provide the parts outside the CDR3, is GAGVSQSPRYKVTKRGQDVALRCDPISGHVSLYWYRQALGQGPEFLTYFNYEAQQDKSGLPNDRFSAERPEGSISTLTIQRTEQRDSAMYRCASSPPLSGSNEQFFGPGTRLTVL.

This clonotype turned up a few times. The chain carries TRBV7-2 and TRBJ1-2; 7 nucleotides line up with TRBD1. After removal of 0 bases from V and 8 bases from J, the junction contained 9 bases not matched to a gene. Germline V CDR1 and CDR2: SGHTA, FQGNSA. The CDR3 extends over 15 amino acids. The CDR3 protein is CASSLAMTGQGGYTF. The CDR3 DNA reads TGTGCCAGCAGCTTAGCCATGACAGGGCAAGGCGGCTACACCTTC.

In this sample, this clonotype turned up many times. The V gene is TRBV7-2, the J gene TRBJ1-4, with D unresolved. Per germline, CDR1 SGHTA and CDR2 FQGNSA. CDR3 size: 14 residues. Trimming cost V 2 bases and J 4 bases, with 8 bases left between them. The CDR3 DNA is TGTGCCAGCAGCTTATCGGCAGTTAATGAAAAACTGTTTTTT. This sequence encodes CASSLSAVNEKLFF.

This clonotype has just a few counts. The rearrangement links TRBV20-1 to TRBJ2-1, with 9 bases lining up with TRBD2. J was trimmed by 4 bases and V by 5 bases; bases with no gene match: 6. CDR1 and CDR2 from the germline V gene are DFQATT and SNEGSKA (reference sequence). The CDR3 consists of 14 residues. CDR3 sequence reads: CSASPSGIYNEQFF. The CDR3 DNA follows: TGCAGTGCTTCACCTAGCGGGATTTACAATGAGCAGTTCTTC.